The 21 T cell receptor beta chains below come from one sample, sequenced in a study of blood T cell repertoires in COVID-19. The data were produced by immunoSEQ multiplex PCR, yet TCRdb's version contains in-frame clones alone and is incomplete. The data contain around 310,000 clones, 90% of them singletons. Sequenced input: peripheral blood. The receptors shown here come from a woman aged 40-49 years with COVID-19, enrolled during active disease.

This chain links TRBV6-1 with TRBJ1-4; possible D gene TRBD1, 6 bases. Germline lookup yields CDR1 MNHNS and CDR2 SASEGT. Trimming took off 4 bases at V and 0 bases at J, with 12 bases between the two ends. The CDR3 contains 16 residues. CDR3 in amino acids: CASSGHPGATNEKLFF. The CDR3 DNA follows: TGTGCCAGCAGTGGTCATCCAGGGGCAACTAATGAAAAACTGTTTTTT.

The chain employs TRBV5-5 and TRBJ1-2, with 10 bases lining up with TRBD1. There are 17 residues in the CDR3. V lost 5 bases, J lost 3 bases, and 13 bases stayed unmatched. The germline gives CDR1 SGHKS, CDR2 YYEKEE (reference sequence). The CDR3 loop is CASSSVFPDRGDYGYTF. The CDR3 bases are TGTGCCAGCAGTTCCGTTTTTCCGGACAGGGGGGACTATGGCTACACCTTC.

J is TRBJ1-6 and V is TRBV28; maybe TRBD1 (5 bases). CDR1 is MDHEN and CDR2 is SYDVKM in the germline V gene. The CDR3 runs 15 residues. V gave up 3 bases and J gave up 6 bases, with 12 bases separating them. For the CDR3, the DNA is TGTGCCAGCAGTTTGAAGTCGGGGGTTAATTCACCCCTCCACTTT. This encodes CASSLKSGVNSPLHF. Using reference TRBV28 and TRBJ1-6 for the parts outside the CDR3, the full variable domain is DVKVTQSSRYLVKRTGEKVFLECVQDMDHENMFWYRQDPGLGLRLIYFSYDVKMKEKGDIPEGYSVSREKKERFSLILESASTNQTSMYLCASSLKSGVNSPLHFGNGTRLTVT.

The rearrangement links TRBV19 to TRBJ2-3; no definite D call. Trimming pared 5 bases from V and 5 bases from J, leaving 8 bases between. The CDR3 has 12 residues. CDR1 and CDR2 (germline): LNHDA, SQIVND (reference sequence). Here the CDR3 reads CASSPQRDTQYF. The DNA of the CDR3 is TGTGCCAGTAGTCCACAGAGAGATACGCAGTATTTT.

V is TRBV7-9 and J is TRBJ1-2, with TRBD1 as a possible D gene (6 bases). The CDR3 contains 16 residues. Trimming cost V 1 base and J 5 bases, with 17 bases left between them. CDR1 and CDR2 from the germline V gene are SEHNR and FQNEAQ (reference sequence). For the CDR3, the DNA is TGTGCCAGCAGCTTAGGGGGGCAGCAAGTCCTGTATGGCTACACCTTC. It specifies CASSLGGQQVLYGYTF. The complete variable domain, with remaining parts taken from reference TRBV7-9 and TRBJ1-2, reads DTGVSQNPRHKITKRGQNVTFRCDPISEHNRLYWYRQTLGQGPEFLTYFQNEAQLEKSRLLSDRFSAERPKGSFSTLEIQRTEQGDSAMYLCASSLGGQQVLYGYTFGSGTRLTVV.

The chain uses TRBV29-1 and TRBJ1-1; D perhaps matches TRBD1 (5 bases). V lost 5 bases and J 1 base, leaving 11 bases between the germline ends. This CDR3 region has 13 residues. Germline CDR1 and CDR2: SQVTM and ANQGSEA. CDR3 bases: TGCAGCGTTTTTAAGACAGCGAACACTGAAGCTTTCTTT. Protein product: CSVFKTANTEAFF.

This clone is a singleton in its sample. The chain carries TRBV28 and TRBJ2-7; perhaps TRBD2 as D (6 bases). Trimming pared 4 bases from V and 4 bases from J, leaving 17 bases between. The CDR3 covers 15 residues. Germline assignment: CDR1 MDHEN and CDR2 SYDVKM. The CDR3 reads CASSSTGGRHYEQYF. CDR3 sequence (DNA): TGTGCCAGCAGTTCGACCGGGGGTCGTCATTACGAGCAGTACTTC.

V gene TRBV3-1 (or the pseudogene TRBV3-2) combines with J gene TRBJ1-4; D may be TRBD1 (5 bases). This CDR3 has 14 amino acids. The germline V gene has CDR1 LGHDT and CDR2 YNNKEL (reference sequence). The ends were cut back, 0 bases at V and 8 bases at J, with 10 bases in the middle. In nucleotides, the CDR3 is TGTGCCAGCAGCCAAGATCTCCGGGGGGAAAAACTGTTTTTT. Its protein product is CASSQDLRGEKLFF.

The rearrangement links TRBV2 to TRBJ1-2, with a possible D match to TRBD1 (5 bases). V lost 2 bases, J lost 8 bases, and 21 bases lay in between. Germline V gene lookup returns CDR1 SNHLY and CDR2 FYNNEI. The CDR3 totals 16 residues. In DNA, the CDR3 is TGTGCCAGCAGTGAAAGGACCTTCGGGGGGTTCGGGGGCTACACCTTC. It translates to CASSERTFGGFGGYTF.

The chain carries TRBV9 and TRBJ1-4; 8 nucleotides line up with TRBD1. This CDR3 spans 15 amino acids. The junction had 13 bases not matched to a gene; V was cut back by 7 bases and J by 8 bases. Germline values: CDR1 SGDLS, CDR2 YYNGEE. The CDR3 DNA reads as TGTGCCAGCGCGCTCTCAGGGGGCCGGAGGGAAAAACTGTTTTTT. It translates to CASALSGGRREKLFF. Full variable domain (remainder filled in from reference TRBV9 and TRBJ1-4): DSGVTQTPKHLITATGQRVTLRCSPRSGDLSVYWYQQSLDQGLQFLIQYYNGEERAKGNILERFSAQQFPDLHSELNLSSLELGDSALYFCASALSGGRREKLFFGSGTQLSVL.

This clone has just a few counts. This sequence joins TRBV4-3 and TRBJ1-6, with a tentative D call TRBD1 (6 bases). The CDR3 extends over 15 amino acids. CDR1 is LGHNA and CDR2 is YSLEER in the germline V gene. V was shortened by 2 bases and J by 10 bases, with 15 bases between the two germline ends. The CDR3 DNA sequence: TGCGCCAGCAGCCAAACACAGACAGGTCGATCACCCCTCCACTTT. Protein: CASSQTQTGRSPLHF.

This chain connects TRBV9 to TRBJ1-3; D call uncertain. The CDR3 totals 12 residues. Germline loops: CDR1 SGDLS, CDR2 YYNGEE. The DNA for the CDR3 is TGTGACGCCGAGGTAATCGGAAACACCATATATTTT. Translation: CDAEVIGNTIYF.

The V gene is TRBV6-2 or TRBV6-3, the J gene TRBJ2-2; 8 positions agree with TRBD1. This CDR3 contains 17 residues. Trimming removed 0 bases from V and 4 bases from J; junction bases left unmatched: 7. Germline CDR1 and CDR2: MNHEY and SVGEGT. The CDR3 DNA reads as TGTGCCAGCAGTTACTCGAGGGCAGGGGGCCCCACCGGGGAGCTGTTTTTT. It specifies CASSYSRAGGPTGELFF.

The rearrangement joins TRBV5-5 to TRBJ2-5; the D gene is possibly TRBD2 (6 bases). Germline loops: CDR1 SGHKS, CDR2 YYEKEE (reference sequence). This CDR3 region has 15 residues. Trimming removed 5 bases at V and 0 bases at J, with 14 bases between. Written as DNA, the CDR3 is TGTGCCAGCAGGTCCTCGGGGACTCACCAAGAGACCCAGTACTTC. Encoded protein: CASRSSGTHQETQYF.

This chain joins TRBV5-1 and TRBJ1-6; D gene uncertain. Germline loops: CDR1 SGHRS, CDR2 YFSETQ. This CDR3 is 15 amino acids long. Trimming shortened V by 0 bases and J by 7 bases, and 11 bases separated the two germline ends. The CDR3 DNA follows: TGCGCCAGCAGCTTGGATATTCCAGGAAATTCACCCCTCCACTTT. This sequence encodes CASSLDIPGNSPLHF.

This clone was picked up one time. The CDR3 protein is CATMRSGYNEQFF. CDR3 coding DNA: TGTGCCACCATGAGGTCAGGGTACAATGAGCAGTTCTTC. This sequence joins TRBV24-1 and TRBJ2-1, with D perhaps matching TRBD1 (5 bases). Germline V gene sequence: CDR1 KGHDR, CDR2 SFDVKD. The V end lost 8 bases, the J end lost 4 bases, and 11 bases lay between the germline ends. This CDR3 spans 13 amino acids.

The CDR3 DNA follows: TGCGCCAGCAGCTTGGAGGTTTTGGGGACAGGGTATGGCTACACCTTC. It translates to CASSLEVLGTGYGYTF. This chain joins TRBV5-1 and TRBJ1-2; 9 bases agree with TRBD1. J was trimmed by 5 bases and V by 0 bases; bases with no gene match: 8. Germline V gene sequence: CDR1 SGHRS, CDR2 YFSETQ. CDR3 length: 16 residues.

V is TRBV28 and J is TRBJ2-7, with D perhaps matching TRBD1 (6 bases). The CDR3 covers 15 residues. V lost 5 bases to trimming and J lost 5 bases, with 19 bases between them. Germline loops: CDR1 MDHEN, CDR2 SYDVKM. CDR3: CASSLIQGMENEQYF. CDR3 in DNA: TGTGCCAGCAGTCTGATCCAGGGGATGGAGAACGAGCAGTACTTC.

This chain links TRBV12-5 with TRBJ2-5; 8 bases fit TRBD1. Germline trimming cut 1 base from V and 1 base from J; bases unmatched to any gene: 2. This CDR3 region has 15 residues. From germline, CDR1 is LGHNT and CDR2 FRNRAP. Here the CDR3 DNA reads TGTGCTAGTGGTTTGGGGACAGGGCCCCAAGAGACCCAGTACTTC. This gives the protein CASGLGTGPQETQYF.

The CDR3: CASSASPGQPYQPQHF. The CDR3 DNA follows: TGTGCCAGCAGCGCCTCACCGGGACAACCGTATCAGCCCCAGCATTTT. The chain joins TRBV11-2 to TRBJ1-5, with TRBD1 as a possible D gene (6 bases). V was pared by 5 bases and J by 5 bases, with 19 bases between. This CDR3 comprises 16 residues. The germline V gene encodes CDR1 SGHAT and CDR2 FQNNGV.

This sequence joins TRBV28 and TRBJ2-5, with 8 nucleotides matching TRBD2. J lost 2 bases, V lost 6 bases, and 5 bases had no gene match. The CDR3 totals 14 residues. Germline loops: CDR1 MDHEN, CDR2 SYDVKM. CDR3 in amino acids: CASSPPGGQETQYF. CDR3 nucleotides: TGTGCCAGCAGCCCGCCGGGAGGGCAAGAGACCCAGTACTTC.